The 15 T cell receptor beta chains given below trace back to one sample, sequenced in a study of T cell repertoires in cytomegalovirus infection (dated by TCRdb to the late 2010s). Sequencing was carried out with an Illumina HiSeq 1500. TCRdb reworked the public reads: Q25 trimming with fastp, MiXCR clone assembly, productive beta chains retained. For every CDR3 protein sequence, its rows merge into one entry that carries the most common genes and DNA. The sample table lists fewer than 550,000 distinct CDR3 sequences, around 11% of them with a count of one. The top ten constitute more than 8.5% of the sample. Specimen: PBMCs. Every receptor here comes from a human donor in good health (CMV status not recorded). Some clones in this sample may be carry-over from other donors' samples.

This clonotype was seen ten or more times. V usage is TRBV7-2 and J usage is TRBJ2-3, with 14 bases matching TRBD2. This CDR3 is 16 amino acids long. CDR1 and CDR2 (germline): SGHTA, FQGNSA. J was trimmed by 6 bases and V by 5 bases; bases with no gene match: 7. The CDR3 coding sequence is TGTGCCAGCAGCGCGGGACTAGCGGGAGCGGGGGATACGCAGTATTTT. It translates to CASSAGLAGAGDTQYF.

This clonotype was detected ten times or more. The gene calls are TRBV10-1 and TRBJ1-2, with 7 bases that match TRBD1. CDR3 length: 15 residues. In germline, CDR1 is WNHNN, CDR2 SYGVQD (reference sequence). Losses at the gene ends were 3 bases for V and 4 bases for J; bases not matched to a gene: 8. CDR3 in amino acids: CASSDLEGAGYGYTF. CDR3 coding DNA: TGCGCCAGCAGTGATCTGGAGGGGGCTGGCTATGGCTACACCTTC.

This clonotype was seen many times. The rearrangement uses TRBV11-2 and TRBJ2-7, with D uncertain. CDR1 and CDR2 (germline): SGHAT, FQNNGV. V was pared by 7 bases and J by 0 bases, with 10 bases between. CDR3 length equals 13 residues. The CDR3 DNA sequence: TGTGCCAGCACCAGGACCAACTCCTACGAGCAGTACTTC. This translates into CASTRTNSYEQYF.

This clonotype was found a few times. The rearrangement links TRBV19 to TRBJ2-1; the D gene could be TRBD1 or TRBD2 (6 bases each). This CDR3 is 16 amino acids long. V dropped 7 bases and J dropped 5 bases, with 21 bases sitting between them. Germline V CDR1 and CDR2: LNHDA, SQIVND (reference sequence). DNA of the CDR3: TGTGCCAGTACCCAAAGGGCGGGGACACTTCACAATGAGCAGTTCTTC. Encoded protein: CASTQRAGTLHNEQFF.

There are many counts of this clonotype. CDR3 nucleotides: TGTGCCAGCAGTGAAGCGAGGGCCTTCACAGATACGCAGTATTTT. Translating it yields CASSEARAFTDTQYF. The chain is built from TRBV2 and TRBJ2-3; D might be TRBD2 (5 bases). The V gene lost 0 bases and the J gene lost 2 bases, with 9 bases spanning the gap. The CDR3 sequence is 15 residues long. The V gene's germline CDR1 is SNHLY and CDR2 FYNNEI.

In this sample, this clonotype turned up many times. The chain has TRBV11-2 and TRBJ1-1, with D possibly matching TRBD1 (6 bases). The germline V gene encodes CDR1 SGHAT and CDR2 FQNNGV. The CDR3 runs to 16 residues. Trimming took off 6 bases at V and 4 bases at J, with 21 bases between the two ends. The CDR3 is CASSLRPTGASTEAFF. The CDR3 DNA reads TGTGCCAGCAGTCTTAGGCCGACGGGGGCGAGCACTGAAGCTTTCTTT.

In this sample, this clonotype turned up many times. The chain combines TRBV7-8 with TRBJ1-2; 7 bases fit TRBD1. V shed 2 bases and J 2 bases; nucleotides not matched to a gene: 8. Looked up from germline, CDR1 is SGHVS and CDR2 is FQNEAQ. This CDR3 spans 16 amino acids. The CDR3 loop reads CASSLLSTGENYGYTF. DNA for the CDR3: TGTGCCAGCAGCTTATTGAGCACAGGGGAGAACTATGGCTACACCTTC.

The chain couples TRBV4-2 to TRBJ2-1; TRBD2 is a possible D gene (6 bases). Trimming removed 0 bases at V and 7 bases at J, with 13 bases between. CDR1 is LGHNA, CDR2 YNFKEQ, per germline. This CDR3 has 15 amino acids. This chain's CDR3 is CASSQDLGEENEQFF. The CDR3 DNA sequence: TGTGCCAGCAGCCAAGATCTGGGGGAGGAGAATGAGCAGTTCTTC.

This clonotype was found many times. This sequence joins TRBV12-3 or TRBV12-4 and TRBJ1-1; 11 nucleotides align to TRBD1. Unmatched junction bases numbered 6, after V lost 5 bases and J lost 4 bases. The CDR3 is 15 residues long. CDR3 loop: CASSASGTGGTEAFF. CDR3 DNA: TGTGCCAGCAGTGCATCCGGGACAGGGGGCACTGAAGCTTTCTTT.

In this sample, this clonotype turned up many times. V gene TRBV12-3 or TRBV12-4 combines with J gene TRBJ2-2; 7 nucleotides match TRBD1. V lost 7 bases and J lost 6; bases outside the gene matches: 8. CDR3 length: 14 residues. This CDR3 is CASISLTGPGELFF. CDR3 sequence (DNA): TGTGCCAGCATATCCCTGACAGGGCCCGGGGAGCTGTTTTTT.

This clonotype showed up many times. The junction departs from germline at one end; a sequencing error may be responsible. The chain has TRBV7-7 and TRBJ2-5; D may be TRBD1 (5 bases). The CDR3 is made up of 15 amino acids. Germline V lookup: CDR1 SSHAT, CDR2 FNYEAQ (reference sequence). The CDR3: CASSFFPQGTETQYF. CDR3 DNA sequence: TGTGCTAGCAGCTTCTTTCCCCAGGGAACGGAGACCCAGTACTTC. The variable domain in full, with the rest retrieved from reference TRBV7-7 and TRBJ2-5, is GAGVSQSPRYKVTKRGQDVTLRCDPISSHATLYWYQQALGQGPEFLTYFNYEAQPDKSGLPSDRFSAERPEGSISTLTIQRTEQRDSAMYRCASSFFPQGTETQYFGPGTRLLVL.

The chain employs TRBV4-2 and TRBJ2-7, with TRBD2 matching over 7 bases. The CDR3 covers 16 residues. The V and J ends lost 0 bases and 4 bases, in that order; junction bases with no gene match: 9. Germline values: CDR1 LGHNA, CDR2 YNFKEQ. As DNA, the CDR3 is TGTGCCAGCAGCCAAGAGAAGGCTAGCGGAGGTTACGAGCAGTACTTC. Translation gives CASSQEKASGGYEQYF.

This clonotype showed up many times. The V gene is TRBV7-6, the J gene TRBJ2-7; 10 bases are shared with TRBD2. The V and J ends lost 1 base and 6 bases, in that order; junction bases with no gene match: 6. Germline CDR1 reads SGHVS; CDR2 reads FNYEAQ. The CDR3 extends over 15 amino acids. The CDR3: CASSLVASGSSEQYF. CDR3 DNA: TGTGCCAGCAGCTTAGTGGCTAGCGGGAGTTCCGAGCAGTACTTC.

This clonotype has a count of ten or more. The chain has TRBV12-3 or TRBV12-4 and TRBJ2-4; 9 bases line up with TRBD2. CDR3 length equals 14 residues. V lost 3 bases and J lost 6; bases outside the gene matches: 3. Written as DNA, the CDR3 is TGTGCCAGCAGTTTTAGCGGGAGAGGAAACATTCAGTACTTC. Translating it yields CASSFSGRGNIQYF.

The sample holds many counts of this clonotype. The chain uses TRBV7-9 and TRBJ2-6, with 7 bases matching TRBD1. V lost 1 base, J lost 0 bases, and 6 bases stayed unmatched. Germline V gene lookup returns CDR1 SEHNR and CDR2 FQNEAQ (reference sequence). CDR3 length: 18 amino acids. The CDR3 protein is CASSLVGGQLSGANVLTF. In nucleotides, the CDR3 is TGTGCCAGCAGCTTAGTAGGGGGACAGCTCTCTGGGGCCAACGTCCTGACTTTC. The entire variable domain, with the rest obtained from reference TRBV7-9 and TRBJ2-6, is as follows: DTGVSQNPRHKITKRGQNVTFRCDPISEHNRLYWYRQTLGQGPEFLTYFQNEAQLEKSRLLSDRFSAERPKGSFSTLEIQRTEQGDSAMYLCASSLVGGQLSGANVLTFGAGSRLTVL.